The 30 T cell receptor beta chains given below trace back to one sample, sequenced in a study of blood T cell repertoires in COVID-19. Assay used: immunoSEQ multiplex PCR; TCRdb lists only in-frame clones, some missing. The sample lists 45,000 to 60,000 clones, more than 75% occurring once. Sample: peripheral blood. The receptors here all came from a man between 60 and 70 years old with active or convalescent COVID-19.

J is TRBJ1-2 and V is TRBV30; D perhaps matches TRBD1 (5 bases). Germline V lookup: CDR1 GTSNPN, CDR2 SVGIG (reference sequence). The CDR3 contains 12 residues. V gave up 6 bases and J gave up 8 bases, with 16 bases separating them. This CDR3 reads CACERGTDGYTF. The CDR3 DNA sequence: TGTGCCTGCGAGCGGGGGACCGACGGCTACACCTTC.

This clone is medium-sized. V usage is TRBV29-1 and J usage is TRBJ1-2, with a possible D match to TRBD1 (6 bases). This CDR3 is built from 10 residues. Germline CDR1 and CDR2: SQVTM and ANQGSEA. V was clipped by 4 bases and J by 6 bases, with 6 bases between them. Here the CDR3 DNA reads TGCAGCGTTGGGACAGATGGCTACACCTTC. This sequence encodes CSVGTDGYTF. The entire variable domain, with the rest obtained from reference TRBV29-1 and TRBJ1-2, is as follows: SAVISQKPSRDICQRGTSLTIQCQVDSQVTMMFWYRQQPGQSLTLIATANQGSEATYESGFVIDKFPISRPNLTFSTLTVSNMSPEDSSIYLCSVGTDGYTFGSGTRLTVV.

V usage is TRBV7-9 and J usage is TRBJ2-1; D might be TRBD2 (5 bases). Deletions cut 5 bases from V and 7 bases from J, with 12 bases between. The CDR3 sequence is 13 residues long. Per germline, CDR1 SEHNR and CDR2 FQNEAQ (reference sequence). DNA of the CDR3: TGTGCCAGCAGCCGTTTCGAGGGAAATGAGCAGTTCTTC. The encoded protein is CASSRFEGNEQFF.

V usage is TRBV6-6 and J usage is TRBJ2-7; D might be TRBD2 (5 bases). Per germline, CDR1 MNHNY and CDR2 SVGAGI (reference sequence). The CDR3 is 14 residues long. Trimming shortened V by 2 bases and J by 6 bases, and 14 bases separated the two germline ends. The CDR3 here is CASSYGLANGEQYF. Here the CDR3 DNA reads TGTGCCAGCAGTTACGGGCTAGCTAACGGCGAGCAGTACTTC.

This clone occurred once. The chain combines TRBV19 with TRBJ1-1; 8 nucleotides line up with TRBD1. This CDR3 comprises 15 residues. The germline CDR1 and CDR2 sequences are LNHDA and SQIVND (reference sequence). V lost 3 bases, J lost 7 bases, and 10 bases stayed unmatched. The CDR3 loop reads CASSIRTGLRGEAFF. DNA for the CDR3: TGTGCCAGTAGTATTCGGACAGGGCTGAGGGGTGAAGCTTTCTTT.

The V and J genes are TRBV7-9 and TRBJ2-5; the D is unclear. This CDR3 comprises 15 residues. V gave up 1 base and J gave up 3 bases, with 12 bases separating them. The germline gives CDR1 SEHNR, CDR2 FQNEAQ (reference sequence). The CDR3 DNA follows: TGTGCCAGCAGCTTAGTTGTAGTCTTGAAAGAGACCCAGTACTTC. The encoded protein is CASSLVVVLKETQYF.

The rearrangement links TRBV6-5 to TRBJ2-7, with D unclear. Trimming took 4 bases from V and 1 from J, leaving 8 bases between them. The CDR3 contains 13 residues. Germline V gene data show CDR1 as MNHEY and CDR2 as SVGAGI. The DNA for the CDR3 is TGTGCCAGCAGTTCCCCTTTTTCCTACGAGCAGTACTTC. Translation: CASSSPFSYEQYF.

The chain couples TRBV7-2 to TRBJ1-2; D might be TRBD1 (5 bases). CDR3 length: 15 residues. With 4 bases removed from V and 3 bases from J, the gap between germline ends came to 15 bases. Per germline, CDR1 SGHTA and CDR2 FQGNSA. In nucleotides, the CDR3 is TGTGCCAGCAGCTCCCCAAGAGACAGACACTATGGCTACACCTTC. It is translated as CASSSPRDRHYGYTF.

This chain links TRBV7-3 with TRBJ2-1; 7 bases align to TRBD2. V shed 2 bases, J shed 8 bases, and the junction held 3 bases outside the gene matches. CDR1 and CDR2 (germline): SGHTA, FQGTGA. CDR3 length equals 13 residues. CDR3 bases: TGTGCCAGCAGCTTAGGGGAGGGTGATGAGCAGTTCTTC. Its protein product is CASSLGEGDEQFF.

This chain connects TRBV3-1 (or the pseudogene TRBV3-2) to TRBJ1-1, with 10 nucleotides matching TRBD1. The V gene end was trimmed by 4 bases and the J gene end by 0 bases; junction bases not matched to a gene: 2. CDR1 is LGHDT and CDR2 is YNNKEL in the germline V gene (reference sequence). There are 15 residues in the CDR3. CDR3 DNA sequence: TGTGCCAGCAGCCGACAGGGGGCAATGAACACTGAAGCTTTCTTT. It encodes CASSRQGAMNTEAFF.

This chain joins TRBV9 and TRBJ2-2; D is possibly TRBD1 (6 bases). Between the trimmed V and J ends, which lost 1 base and 3 bases, there was a span of 13 bases. Germline CDR1 SGDLS, CDR2 YYNGEE. CDR3 length: 16 amino acids. The CDR3 protein is CASSVSGSGDTGELFF. CDR3 bases: TGTGCCAGCAGCGTATCAGGGTCAGGGGACACCGGGGAGCTGTTTTTT.

The J gene is TRBJ2-2, the V gene TRBV2; 8 bases fit TRBD1. The CDR3 spans 14 residues. CDR1 and CDR2 from the germline V gene are SNHLY and FYNNEI. With 6 bases clipped from V and 7 bases from J, the junction kept 7 bases outside the gene matches. CDR3 coding DNA: TGTGCCAGCAGGTCGGACAGGGCGAACGGGGAGCTGTTTTTT. Translating it yields CASRSDRANGELFF.

The rearrangement links TRBV18 to TRBJ2-2; no definite D call. CDR1 and CDR2 (germline): KGHSH, LQKENI. The CDR3 spans 15 residues. V was cut by 0 bases and J by 3 bases, with 8 bases left in between. The CDR3 coding sequence is TGTGCCAGCTCACCACCGGTAGGAGACACCGGGGAGCTGTTTTTT. Its translation: CASSPPVGDTGELFF.

This clone was counted only a few times. This chain joins TRBV27 and TRBJ2-7, with 7 bases that match TRBD1. This CDR3 is built from 16 residues. Trimming cost V 4 bases and J 1 base; bases outside gene matches: 10. The germline V gene encodes CDR1 MNHEY and CDR2 SMNVEV (reference sequence). The CDR3 DNA is TGTGCCAGCAGTTCTCCCGGGACAGCCTCTTCCTACGAGCAGTACTTC. It encodes CASSSPGTASSYEQYF.

The V call is TRBV5-8, the J call TRBJ2-7; perhaps TRBD1 as D (6 bases). The CDR3 consists of 15 residues. Trimming removed 4 bases from V and 6 bases from J, with 20 bases in between. Germline V gives CDR1 SGHTS, CDR2 YDEGEE. This CDR3 is CASSKIQGPASEQYF. CDR3 in DNA: TGTGCCAGCAGCAAGATACAGGGTCCCGCAAGCGAGCAGTACTTC.

J is TRBJ1-6 and V is TRBV7-2, with D uncertain. V shed 0 bases and J shed 0 bases, with 12 bases lying between them. Per the germline V gene, CDR1 is SGHTA and CDR2 is FQGNSA. This CDR3 contains 18 residues. The CDR3, as DNA: TGTGCCAGCAGCTTAGCGAGGTGGGAGAGCTCCTATAATTCACCCCTCCACTTT. Protein product: CASSLARWESSYNSPLHF.

The gene calls are TRBV19 and TRBJ1-6, with D perhaps TRBD1 (5 bases). V lost 4 bases, J lost 1 base, and 8 bases lay in between. CDR1 and CDR2 (germline): LNHDA, SQIVND (reference sequence). CDR3 size: 15 residues. Written as DNA, the CDR3 is TGTGCCAGTAGTACGGGGGGATCCTATAATTCACCCCTCCACTTT. This translates into CASSTGGSYNSPLHF.

This clone was found a few times. V gene TRBV5-5 combines with J gene TRBJ1-1; 9 bases align to TRBD1. This CDR3 comprises 13 residues. With V trimmed by 0 bases and J by 10 bases, 4 bases remained unmatched. Germline CDR1 and CDR2: SGHKS and YYEKEE (reference sequence). The CDR3 nucleotides are TGTGCCAGCAGCTTGGGTTGGACAGGGGCAGCTTTCTTT. Translation gives CASSLGWTGAAFF.

This clone was recorded only once. The chain combines TRBV7-2 with TRBJ1-1; 9 bases map to TRBD1. From germline, CDR1 is SGHTA and CDR2 FQGNSA. Unmatched junction bases numbered 8, after V lost 6 bases and J lost 3 bases. The CDR3 is 15 residues long. CDR3 amino acids: CASRLQGAGDTEAFF. CDR3 DNA sequence: TGTGCCAGCAGACTACAGGGGGCAGGTGACACTGAAGCTTTCTTT.

The rearrangement links TRBV5-1 to TRBJ2-2, with 8 bases matching TRBD1. The V gene's germline CDR1 is SGHRS and CDR2 YFSETQ. This CDR3 has 16 residues. J gave up 5 bases and V 0 bases, and 6 bases lay outside the gene matches. In DNA, the CDR3 is TGCGCCAGCAGCTTGGCCCTGGACAGGGTGACCGGGGAGCTGTTTTTT. Translation gives CASSLALDRVTGELFF.

A single count supports this clone. V gene TRBV30 combines with J gene TRBJ1-2; TRBD1 matches 7 bases. J lost 3 bases, V lost 2 bases, and 9 bases had no gene match. The CDR3 contains 15 residues. The V gene's germline CDR1 is GTSNPN and CDR2 SVGIG (reference sequence). This chain's CDR3 is CAWSYEGGGDYGYTF. The CDR3 nucleotides are TGTGCCTGGAGTTACGAAGGAGGGGGCGACTATGGCTACACCTTC.

The rearrangement uses TRBV5-1 and TRBJ2-5; D is ambiguous. This CDR3 has 14 residues. The germline V gene has CDR1 SGHRS and CDR2 YFSETQ. The V gene lost 4 bases and the J gene lost 3 bases, with 13 bases spanning the gap. The CDR3 DNA reads TGCGCCAGCAGCCCCGGAGTCCCCGAAGAGACCCAGTACTTC. Protein: CASSPGVPEETQYF.

This clone was observed a handful of times. CDR3 in DNA: TGTGCCAGCAGCATCGGTGACGGGTCAGCTTTCGGCGAAGCTTTCTTT. It translates to CASSIGDGSAFGEAFF. The chain combines TRBV7-6 with TRBJ1-1; D ambiguous. Germline loops: CDR1 SGHVS, CDR2 FNYEAQ. The CDR3 length is 16 residues. Trimming cost V 5 bases and J 8 bases, with 24 bases left between them.

The gene calls are TRBV27 and TRBJ1-4, with D possibly TRBD1 on 6 matching bases. The V gene's germline CDR1 is MNHEY and CDR2 SMNVEV (reference sequence). The CDR3 covers 14 residues. The V and J ends lost 2 bases and 8 bases respectively, with 12 bases between them. CDR3 in amino acids: CASSLIGGWEKLFF. CDR3 coding DNA: TGTGCCAGCAGTTTAATTGGGGGCTGGGAAAAACTGTTTTTT.

This chain connects TRBV15 to TRBJ1-6; 10 nucleotides line up with TRBD1. The CDR3 consists of 16 residues. The V gene end was trimmed by 0 bases and the J gene end by 9 bases; junction bases not matched to a gene: 5. Germline V gene data show CDR1 as LNHNV and CDR2 as YYDKDF (reference sequence). Here the CDR3 DNA reads TGTGCCACCAGCAGAGAAATGGGACAGGGGTCTTCACCCCTCCACTTT. Translated, it gives CATSREMGQGSSPLHF.

V usage is TRBV28 and J usage is TRBJ1-2, with D unresolved. Germline CDR1 MDHEN, CDR2 SYDVKM. The CDR3 is 14 residues long. V was cut by 1 base and J by 3 bases, with 9 bases left in between. As DNA, the CDR3 is TGTGCCAGCAGTTTATTCCAAAGCCACTATGGCTACACCTTC. As protein: CASSLFQSHYGYTF.

This clone occurred a few times. The genes are TRBV12-3 or TRBV12-4 and TRBJ1-5; D is ambiguous. The CDR3 has 13 residues. Trimming removed 6 bases from V and 2 bases from J, with 8 bases in between. The CDR3 region has the DNA TGTGCCAGCAGATTTTCGGGCAATCAGCCCCAGCATTTT. Residues: CASRFSGNQPQHF.

This clone has only one observation. This CDR3 is CSVDVTAGYTF. CDR3 coding DNA: TGCAGCGTAGACGTGACAGCTGGCTACACCTTC. V gene TRBV29-1 combines with J gene TRBJ1-2; maybe TRBD1 (5 bases). Trimming left V 6 bases short and J 7 bases short, with 12 bases between. CDR3 length: 11 amino acids. Germline V gene lookup returns CDR1 SQVTM and CDR2 ANQGSEA.

This chain joins TRBV12-3 or TRBV12-4 and TRBJ1-5, with a possible D match to TRBD1 (5 bases). V lost 5 bases to trimming and J lost 6 bases, with 11 bases between them. The CDR3 has 13 residues. The CDR3: CASSRGLGQPQHF. The DNA of the CDR3 is TGTGCCAGCAGTAGGGGATTAGGTCAGCCCCAGCATTTT.

The chain links TRBV7-8 to TRBJ1-4; D gene ambiguous. V shed 4 bases and J shed 8 bases, with 14 bases lying between them. This CDR3 has 14 residues. Germline V lookup: CDR1 SGHVS, CDR2 FQNEAQ. The DNA of the CDR3 is TGTGCCAGCAGCTCTAGCGGCCTGGGCGAAAAACTGTTTTTT. The encoded protein is CASSSSGLGEKLFF.